Listed below are T cell receptor beta chains from one sample, sequenced in a study of T-cell reconstitution after alpha-beta-depleted transplantation in children. TCRdb ran MiXCR on the PCR reads and lists one entry per CDR3 protein. The data hold hundreds of thousands of distinct CDR3 sequences, with under 15% observed a single time. The source material was PBMCs, mostly from graft donor cells, sampled 360 days after TCRalphabeta/CD19-depleted stem cell transplant. The receptors derive from a male patient aged 10-17 years who had a stem cell transplant for acute myeloid leukemia, so the T cells may come from the graft donor. Both conserved end residues are trimmed from each CDR3. The D gene is left open where the match is weak. Part of the rows lack a size; the others show once, few, many or a class for expanded clones.

clone_size j_call d_call v_call cdr3_aa
many TRBJ2-7 TRBD2 TRBV4-3 ASSQDLVAGVYEQY
- TRBJ2-5 TRBD1 TRBV12-3/TRBV12-4 ASSPHRQGRETQY
many TRBJ1-3 - TRBV28 ASSLFGQGGVYSGNTIY
few TRBJ2-3 TRBD2 TRBV28 ASSSPGGLAYTDTQY
few TRBJ2-3 - TRBV7-9 ASSPRRETSTDTQY
few TRBJ2-7 - TRBV29-1 SVPAEGYEQY
- TRBJ2-7 - TRBV7-2 ASSFFRESYEQY
- TRBJ1-2 - TRBV7-9 ASSLRPGDGYGYT
few TRBJ1-1 - TRBV6-6 ASSSGGPGEAF
- TRBJ2-1 - TRBV19 ASSKAYNEQF
few TRBJ1-5 - TRBV20-1 SASLQGESNQPQH
few TRBJ2-7 TRBD2 TRBV7-2 ASSQTSGWYEQY
many TRBJ2-1 TRBD2 TRBV5-1 ASSLAGTSVKKDEQF
- TRBJ2-3 - TRBV9 ASSVATDTQY
- TRBJ2-6 - TRBV5-1 ASSYSGTASSGANVLT
few TRBJ2-7 TRBD2 TRBV4-3 ATSRTSGYEQY
many TRBJ2-1 - TRBV20-1 SARGTVYNEQF
few TRBJ2-7 TRBD2 TRBV4-3 ASSQRTSGSNEQY
few TRBJ2-1 TRBD2 TRBV7-2 ASSQGGLAFPYNEQF
few TRBJ2-5 - TRBV6-5 ASSYLRAEYQETQY
many TRBJ1-2 - TRBV19 ASSIGSADLNYGYT
many TRBJ1-4 - TRBV7-2 ASSPIRGRINEKLF
- TRBJ2-7 TRBD2 TRBV5-1 ASSLVGLAGTEQY
- TRBJ1-5 - TRBV21-1 ANRRRLDREDQPQH
many TRBJ2-1 TRBD2 TRBV29-1 RYPLRLAGSNEQF
few TRBJ2-3 TRBD2 TRBV27 ASSLGGRASQY
- TRBJ2-7 TRBD2 TRBV28 ASSYLAGGPYEQY
few TRBJ1-1 TRBD1 TRBV18 ASSPTGEMNTEAF